This T cell receptor beta chain was observed in a study of cytomegalovirus exposure and HLA in healthy donors. Findings of the study overall: Presence/absence analyses rested on an assumption that sequencing depth was roughly uniform across donors.

On this clone itself: The antigen is unknown.

A multiplex PCR was run with 60 Vbeta primers and 13 Jbeta primers. Data came from immunoSEQ multiplex PCR; TCRdb stores just in-frame clones and leaves some out. In the table there are roughly 120,000 clones, around 75% of which are singletons. Sequenced: PBMCs. The TCR comes from a woman aged 40 to 50 in good health and CMV-seropositive.

The CDR3 coding sequence is TGTGCCAGCAGCTGGACTAGCGGGGACTACAATGAGCAGTTCTTC. Translation gives CASSWTSGDYNEQFF. The chain has TRBV5-6 and TRBJ2-1; 12 nucleotides match TRBD2. Trimming removed 3 bases from V and 3 bases from J; junction bases left unmatched: 1. CDR3 length: 15 amino acids. Germline V gene data show CDR1 as SGHDT and CDR2 as YYEEEE.